A single sample is the source of the 18 T cell receptor beta chains below, sequenced in a study of cytomegalovirus exposure and HLA in healthy donors. Primers: 60 Vbeta forward and 13 Jbeta reverse. Some clones are missing from TCRdb's copy, which holds only in-frame ones; the method was immunoSEQ multiplex PCR. The sample records roughly 63,000 clones, roughly 70% being singletons. The material sequenced was PBMCs. Every receptor here comes from a man between 45 and 60 years old in good health and CMV-seropositive.

The rearrangement uses TRBV6-1 and TRBJ2-7; perhaps TRBD2 as D (5 bases). The CDR3 totals 16 residues. The germline gives CDR1 MNHNS, CDR2 SASEGT. V lost 0 bases and J 0 bases, leaving 12 bases between the germline ends. The CDR3 DNA reads as TGTGCCAGCAGTGAAGCGGCCGTTGGGAGCTCCTACGAGCAGTACTTC. Its protein product is CASSEAAVGSSYEQYF.

The genes are TRBV19 and TRBJ1-2; D gene uncertain. V was shortened by 5 bases and J by 3 bases, with 16 bases between the two germline ends. The CDR3 is 15 amino acids. Germline V gene data show CDR1 as LNHDA and CDR2 as SQIVND (reference sequence). CDR3 sequence: CASSPPGGVDYGYTF. The CDR3, as DNA: TGTGCCAGTAGTCCGCCCGGCGGGGTAGACTATGGCTACACCTTC.

J is TRBJ2-7 and V is TRBV7-9, with 8 nucleotides matching TRBD1. Germline loops: CDR1 SEHNR, CDR2 FQNEAQ (reference sequence). V lost 1 base and J lost 4; bases outside the gene matches: 0. CDR3 length equals 13 residues. CDR3 amino acids: CASSLDRGYEQYF. The CDR3 DNA sequence: TGTGCCAGCAGCTTAGACAGGGGGTACGAGCAGTACTTC.

This clone appeared a single time. V gene TRBV19 combines with J gene TRBJ2-6; D ambiguous. The germline V gene has CDR1 LNHDA and CDR2 SQIVND (reference sequence). The CDR3 has 14 residues. CDR3 in amino acids: CVILQFSGANVLTF. Written as DNA, the CDR3 is TGTGTCATACTTCAATTCTCTGGGGCCAACGTCCTGACTTTC.

The chain is built from TRBV27 and TRBJ2-7; 9 bases match TRBD1. The length of the CDR3 is 14 residues. V dropped 3 bases and J dropped 3; count of bases not matched to a gene: 3. The germline gives CDR1 MNHEY, CDR2 SMNVEV (reference sequence). The chain's CDR3 is CASSLGTGHYEQYF. CDR3 DNA sequence: TGTGCCAGCAGTTTGGGGACAGGGCACTACGAGCAGTACTTC.

J is TRBJ1-2 and V is TRBV27, with 7 bases matching TRBD1. This CDR3 region has 13 residues. Germline CDR1 reads MNHEY; CDR2 reads SMNVEV (reference sequence). With 3 bases clipped from V and 8 bases from J, the junction kept 6 bases outside the gene matches. The CDR3 protein is CASSFRQGSGYTF. The CDR3 bases are TGTGCCAGCAGTTTCCGACAGGGATCGGGCTACACCTTC.

The chain employs TRBV6-5 and TRBJ2-1; the D gene is possibly TRBD2 (6 bases). Germline loops: CDR1 MNHEY, CDR2 SVGAGI. V was trimmed by 5 bases and J by 0 bases, leaving 11 bases between them. The CDR3 spans 15 residues. CDR3 sequence reads: CASSGGFSSYNEQFF. The CDR3 DNA reads TGTGCCAGCAGTGGAGGGTTTAGCTCCTACAATGAGCAGTTCTTC.

This chain uses TRBV5-4 with TRBJ2-3; a weak D match, TRBD2 (6 bases). The germline V gene encodes CDR1 SGHNT and CDR2 YYREEE (reference sequence). CDR3 length: 16 residues. V shed 4 bases and J shed 1 base, with 16 bases lying between them. This chain's CDR3 is CASSPFYGSGTDTQYF. DNA for the CDR3: TGTGCCAGCAGCCCTTTTTACGGGAGTGGCACAGATACGCAGTATTTT.

The CDR3 loop is CASADRPSSYEQYF. DNA of the CDR3: TGCGCCAGCGCGGACAGACCCAGCTCCTACGAGCAGTACTTC. This chain links TRBV4-3 with TRBJ2-7; D is perhaps TRBD1 (6 bases). CDR1 LGHNA and CDR2 YSLEER come from the germline V gene. V was clipped by 8 bases and J by 0 bases, with 14 bases between them. The CDR3 runs to 14 residues.

V usage is TRBV5-1 and J usage is TRBJ2-1, with a tentative D call TRBD2 (5 bases). This CDR3 has 13 residues. V was shortened by 0 bases and J by 12 bases, with 13 bases between the two germline ends. Germline-derived CDR1 and CDR2 are SGHRS and YFSETQ. CDR3 sequence: CASSLDAGEGQFF. In DNA, the CDR3 is TGCGCCAGCAGCTTGGATGCCGGTGAGGGGCAGTTCTTC.

This rearrangement joins TRBV27 to TRBJ2-7; 9 bases agree with TRBD1. Germline V gene lookup returns CDR1 MNHEY and CDR2 SMNVEV (reference sequence). CDR3 size: 15 residues. J was trimmed by 7 bases and V by 4 bases; bases with no gene match: 11. CDR3 in amino acids: CASSWGTGFKDEQYF. DNA for the CDR3: TGTGCCAGCAGTTGGGGGACAGGGTTTAAGGATGAGCAGTACTTC.

The chain has TRBV10-3 and TRBJ1-1, with 7 positions matching TRBD1. Trimming took 8 bases from V and 4 from J; bases not matched to a gene: 10. The CDR3 is 14 amino acids. Germline assignment: CDR1 ENHRY and CDR2 SYGVKD. This chain's CDR3 is CAIGNDRAGTEAFF. The CDR3 nucleotides read TGTGCCATCGGGAATGACAGGGCGGGCACTGAAGCTTTCTTT.

The chain joins TRBV15 to TRBJ1-2; D is unclear. V shed 0 bases and J shed 7 bases, with 9 bases lying between them. Germline V gives CDR1 LNHNV, CDR2 YYDKDF (reference sequence). CDR3 length: 13 amino acids. This chain's CDR3 is CATSREAGFGYTF. Written as DNA, the CDR3 is TGTGCCACCAGCAGAGAGGCCGGGTTTGGCTACACCTTC. Full variable domain (rest looked up from reference TRBV15 and TRBJ1-2): DAMVIQNPRYQVTQFGKPVTLSCSQTLNHNVMYWYQQKSSQAPKLLFHYYDKDFNNEADTPDNFQSRRPNTSFCFLDIRSPGLGDTAMYLCATSREAGFGYTFGSGTRLTVV.

This chain connects TRBV9 to TRBJ1-2; possible D gene TRBD1, 6 bases. The CDR3 spans 13 residues. The germline V gene has CDR1 SGDLS and CDR2 YYNGEE. Trimming shortened V by 5 bases and J by 6 bases, and 14 bases separated the two germline ends. DNA of the CDR3: TGTGCCAGCAGTGCCGGGACACCCAATGGCTACACCTTC. Encoded protein: CASSAGTPNGYTF.

This chain uses TRBV27 with TRBJ2-7; TRBD1 matches at 9 bases. The CDR3 covers 16 residues. V lost 0 bases and J lost 0; bases outside the gene matches: 3. The germline CDR1 and CDR2 sequences are MNHEY and SMNVEV (reference sequence). DNA for the CDR3: TGTGCCAGCAGTTTATCGCAGACAGGGGGCTCCTACGAGCAGTACTTC. Translating gives CASSLSQTGGSYEQYF.

Here the CDR3 DNA reads TGTGCCATCAGCGGAGGGGGGGAGGGTGAAAAACTGTTTTTT. It encodes CAISGGGEGEKLFF. V gene TRBV10-3 combines with J gene TRBJ1-4, with a tentative D call TRBD1 (6 bases). This CDR3 comprises 14 residues. Germline lookup yields CDR1 ENHRY and CDR2 SYGVKD. Trimming stripped 6 bases from V and 7 bases from J, with 15 bases between.

The genes are TRBV5-4 and TRBJ1-1, with 9 nucleotides matching TRBD1. The CDR3 extends over 15 amino acids. J gave up 6 bases and V 0 bases, and 6 bases lay outside the gene matches. Germline CDR1 SGHNT, CDR2 YYREEE (reference sequence). The CDR3 bases are TGTGCCAGCAGCTTGGCCCCACAGGGGGCGTCTGAAGCTTTCTTT. It is translated as CASSLAPQGASEAFF.

This clone appeared a single time. CDR3 in amino acids: CAWGTGVQYF. CDR3 nucleotide sequence: TGTGCCTGGGGGACTGGCGTCCAGTACTTC. The rearrangement joins TRBV30 to TRBJ2-5; the D gene is possibly TRBD2 (6 bases). The V and J ends lost 5 bases and 10 bases respectively, with 11 bases between them. Germline CDR1 and CDR2: GTSNPN and SVGIG (reference sequence). CDR3 length: 10 amino acids.